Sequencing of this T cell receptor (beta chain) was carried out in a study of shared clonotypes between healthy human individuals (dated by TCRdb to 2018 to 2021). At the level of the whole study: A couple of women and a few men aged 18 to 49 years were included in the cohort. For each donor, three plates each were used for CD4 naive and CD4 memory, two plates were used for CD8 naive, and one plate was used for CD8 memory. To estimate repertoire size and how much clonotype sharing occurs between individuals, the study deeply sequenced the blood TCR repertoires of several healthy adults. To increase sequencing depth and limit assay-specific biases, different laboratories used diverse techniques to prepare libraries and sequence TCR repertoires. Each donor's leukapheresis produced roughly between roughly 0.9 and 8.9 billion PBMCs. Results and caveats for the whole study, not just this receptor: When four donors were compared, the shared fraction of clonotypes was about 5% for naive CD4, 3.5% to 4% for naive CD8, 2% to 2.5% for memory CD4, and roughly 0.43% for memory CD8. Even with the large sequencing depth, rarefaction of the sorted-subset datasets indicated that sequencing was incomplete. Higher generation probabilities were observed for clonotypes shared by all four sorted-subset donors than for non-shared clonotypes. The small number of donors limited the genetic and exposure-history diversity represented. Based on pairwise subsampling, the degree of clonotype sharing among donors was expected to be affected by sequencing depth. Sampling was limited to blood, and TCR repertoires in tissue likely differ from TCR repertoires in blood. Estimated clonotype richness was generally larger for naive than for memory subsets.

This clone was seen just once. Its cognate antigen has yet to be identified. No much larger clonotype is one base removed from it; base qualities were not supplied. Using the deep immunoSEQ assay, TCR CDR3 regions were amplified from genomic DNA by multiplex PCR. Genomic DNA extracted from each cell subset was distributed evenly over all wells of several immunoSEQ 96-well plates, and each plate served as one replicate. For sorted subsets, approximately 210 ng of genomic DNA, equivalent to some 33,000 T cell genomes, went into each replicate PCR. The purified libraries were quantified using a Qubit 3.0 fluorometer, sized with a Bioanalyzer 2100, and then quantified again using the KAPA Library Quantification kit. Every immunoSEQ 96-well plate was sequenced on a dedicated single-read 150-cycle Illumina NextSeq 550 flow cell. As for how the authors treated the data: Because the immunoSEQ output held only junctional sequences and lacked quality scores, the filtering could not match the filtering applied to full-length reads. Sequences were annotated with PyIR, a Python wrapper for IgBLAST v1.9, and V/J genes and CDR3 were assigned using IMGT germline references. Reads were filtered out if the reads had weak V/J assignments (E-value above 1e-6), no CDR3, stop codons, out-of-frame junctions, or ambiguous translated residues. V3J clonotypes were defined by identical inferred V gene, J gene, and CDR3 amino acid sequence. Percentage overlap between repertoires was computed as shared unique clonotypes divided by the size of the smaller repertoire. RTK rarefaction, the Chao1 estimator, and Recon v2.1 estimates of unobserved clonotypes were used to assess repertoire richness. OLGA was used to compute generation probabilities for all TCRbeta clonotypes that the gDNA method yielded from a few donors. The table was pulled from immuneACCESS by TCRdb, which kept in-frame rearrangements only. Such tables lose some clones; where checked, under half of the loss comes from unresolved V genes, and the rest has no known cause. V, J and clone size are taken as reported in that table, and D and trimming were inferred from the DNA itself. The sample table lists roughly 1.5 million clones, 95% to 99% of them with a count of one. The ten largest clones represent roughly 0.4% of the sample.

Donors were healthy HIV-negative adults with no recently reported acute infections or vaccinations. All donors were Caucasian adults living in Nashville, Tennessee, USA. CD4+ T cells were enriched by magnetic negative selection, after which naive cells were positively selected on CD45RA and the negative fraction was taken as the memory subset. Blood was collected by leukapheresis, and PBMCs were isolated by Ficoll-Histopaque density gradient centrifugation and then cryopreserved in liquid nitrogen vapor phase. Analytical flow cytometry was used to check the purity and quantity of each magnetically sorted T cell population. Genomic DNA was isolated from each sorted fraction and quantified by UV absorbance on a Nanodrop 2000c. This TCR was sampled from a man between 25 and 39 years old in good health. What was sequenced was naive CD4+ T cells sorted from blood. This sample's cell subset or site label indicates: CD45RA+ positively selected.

Here the CDR3 is given as CASTLRLRRVDEQFF. The sequenced DNA: TGTGCCAGTACCCTACGATTGAGGAGGGTCGATGAGCAGTTCTTC. Recombination connected TRBV19 to TRBJ2-1, and TRBD2 may be the D gene, going by 6 matching bases. Reading the germline V gene (reference sequence) gives CDR1 LNHDA and CDR2 SQIVND. The CDR3 sequence holds 15 residues, the cysteine and phenylalanine included. The DNA shown is the 45-base CDR3, in frame from base 1. Cut back by 7 bases and 8 bases, the V and J ends lie 21 bases apart. Supplemented by the reference TRBV19 and TRBJ2-1 proteins around the CDR3, the complete variable domain is DGGITQSPKYLFRKEGQNVTLSCEQNLNHDAMYWYRQDPGQGLRLIYYSQIVNDFQKGDIAEGYSVSREKKESFPLTVTSAQKNPTAFYLCASTLRLRRVDEQFFGPGTRLTVL.